Listed below are T cell receptor beta chains from one sample, sequenced in a study of blood T cell repertoires in COVID-19. The assay was immunoSEQ multiplex PCR, and TCRdb's table has in-frame clones only and misses some. The profile covers over 200,000 clones, with about 83% appearing a single time and roughly 7.8% taken by the ten largest. The sample was peripheral blood. These receptors were collected from a man aged 35-49 years with active or convalescent COVID-19. Each CDR3 is given with its conserved first and last residue. A D gene is named only where the DNA matches it firmly. Clone size is shown for a subset of rows, as once, few, many or a class of expanded clone.

clone size: .
J gene: TRBJ1-5
V gene: TRBV24-1
D gene: TRBD1
CDR3 DNA: TGTGCCACCAGTGGGGGACAGGGCCTTAATCAGCCCCAGCATTTT
CDR3 protein: CATSGGQGLNQPQHF

clone size: .
J gene: TRBJ1-6
V gene: TRBV30
D gene: .
CDR3 DNA: TGTGCCTGGAGTGTCCTTAGAGGGAGGAATTCACCCCTCCACTTT
CDR3 protein: CAWSVLRGRNSPLHF

clone size: .
J gene: TRBJ1-6
V gene: TRBV5-6
D gene: TRBD1
CDR3 DNA: TGTGCCAGCAGCTTCGACAGGGCAAATTCACCCCTCCACTTT
CDR3 protein: CASSFDRANSPLHF

clone size: .
J gene: TRBJ2-1
V gene: TRBV19
D gene: TRBD1
CDR3 DNA: TGTGCCAGTAGTATAGATGGGACAGGGGGCAATGAGCAGTTCTTC
CDR3 protein: CASSIDGTGGNEQFF

clone size: .
J gene: TRBJ1-2
V gene: TRBV6-5
D gene: TRBD1
CDR3 DNA: TGTGCCAGCAGTTACAGGGGGCTAGGCTATGGCTACACCTTC
CDR3 protein: CASSYRGLGYGYTF

clone size: .
J gene: TRBJ2-5
V gene: TRBV3-1/TRBV3-2
D gene: .
CDR3 DNA: TGTGCCAGCAGCCAAGTCCAGGGGACATACCAAGAGACCCAGTACTTC
CDR3 protein: CASSQVQGTYQETQYF

clone size: .
J gene: TRBJ1-1
V gene: TRBV27
D gene: TRBD1
CDR3 DNA: TGTGCCAAACAGGGGGCGAACACTGAAGCTTTCTTT
CDR3 protein: CAKQGANTEAFF

clone size: .
J gene: TRBJ1-2
V gene: TRBV30
D gene: .
CDR3 DNA: TGTGCCTGGAGTGTAGGAGGGCCTGGGTATGGCTACACCTTC
CDR3 protein: CAWSVGGPGYGYTF

clone size: .
J gene: TRBJ1-3
V gene: TRBV18
D gene: TRBD1
CDR3 DNA: TGTGCCAGCTCACCAAGGGACAGGGTCGGAAACACCATATATTTT
CDR3 protein: CASSPRDRVGNTIYF

clone size: .
J gene: TRBJ1-2
V gene: TRBV24-1
D gene: TRBD1
CDR3 DNA: TGTGCCACCAGTGATCCGAAACAGGGGAGTGGAGGCTACACCTTC
CDR3 protein: CATSDPKQGSGGYTF

clone size: .
J gene: TRBJ2-7
V gene: TRBV18
D gene: .
CDR3 DNA: TGTGCCAGCTCACCCGGGGCAGGGGCCAGAAACGAGCAGTACTTC
CDR3 protein: CASSPGAGARNEQYF

clone size: .
J gene: TRBJ1-2
V gene: TRBV5-5
D gene: .
CDR3 DNA: TGTGCCAGCAGCTTGGGCCAGGGATCTGGCTATGGCTACACCTTC
CDR3 protein: CASSLGQGSGYGYTF

clone size: .
J gene: TRBJ2-2
V gene: TRBV5-1
D gene: TRBD2
CDR3 DNA: TGCGCCAGCAGACTGGGGGGGTTGAACACCGGGGAGCTGTTTTTT
CDR3 protein: CASRLGGLNTGELFF

clone size: .
J gene: TRBJ2-7
V gene: TRBV7-9
D gene: .
CDR3 DNA: TGTGCCAGCAGCTTAGTCGAGGCTGACGACGAGCAGTACTTC
CDR3 protein: CASSLVEADDEQYF

clone size: .
J gene: TRBJ2-7
V gene: TRBV5-1
D gene: TRBD2
CDR3 DNA: TGCGCCAGCAGCCCTCAGACTAGCGGGAATCAGTACGAGCAGTACTTC
CDR3 protein: CASSPQTSGNQYEQYF

clone size: once
J gene: TRBJ1-2
V gene: TRBV7-6
D gene: TRBD1
CDR3 DNA: TGTGCCAGCAGCACCCGACAGGGGGCCTACACCTTC
CDR3 protein: CASSTRQGAYTF

clone size: .
J gene: TRBJ2-1
V gene: TRBV7-2
D gene: .
CDR3 DNA: TGTGCCAGCAGCCCCCATGGCATAAGCTCCTACAATGAGCAGTTCTTC
CDR3 protein: CASSPHGISSYNEQFF

clone size: few
J gene: TRBJ2-2
V gene: TRBV27
D gene: .
CDR3 DNA: TGTGCCAGCAGCCCCCATTGGGGCGGGGGCCCGTCCGGGGAGCTGTTTTTT
CDR3 protein: CASSPHWGGGPSGELFF

clone size: .
J gene: TRBJ1-4
V gene: TRBV18
D gene: .
CDR3 DNA: TGTGCCAGCTCACCCGCCAGACAAAATGAAAAACTGTTTTTT
CDR3 protein: CASSPARQNEKLFF

clone size: .
J gene: TRBJ1-3
V gene: TRBV7-9
D gene: .
CDR3 DNA: TGTGCCAGCAGCTTAGAGTACGGCTGGCAGGCGAGCTCTGGAAACACCATATATTTT
CDR3 protein: CASSLEYGWQASSGNTIYF

clone size: .
J gene: TRBJ2-7
V gene: TRBV7-9
D gene: TRBD1
CDR3 DNA: TGTGCCAGCAGCTGGGGGACAGGGGCCTACGAGCAGTACTTC
CDR3 protein: CASSWGTGAYEQYF

clone size: .
J gene: TRBJ1-2
V gene: TRBV30
D gene: TRBD1
CDR3 DNA: TGTGCCTGGAGCAACCGGGACAGGGGCGGTGGCTACACCTTC
CDR3 protein: CAWSNRDRGGGYTF

clone size: .
J gene: TRBJ1-1
V gene: TRBV6-5
D gene: TRBD1
CDR3 DNA: TGTGCCAGCAGGAAAGAGACAGGGCAAGCTTTCTTT
CDR3 protein: CASRKETGQAFF

clone size: .
J gene: TRBJ2-1
V gene: TRBV9
D gene: TRBD2
CDR3 DNA: TGTGCCAGCACCCCCTCAGGTAGCGGGAGCATATACAATGAGCAGTTCTTC
CDR3 protein: CASTPSGSGSIYNEQFF

clone size: .
J gene: TRBJ1-4
V gene: TRBV7-6
D gene: TRBD1
CDR3 DNA: TGTGCCAGCAGCTTACTGGGACAGGGTGCAACTAATGAAAAACTGTTTTTT
CDR3 protein: CASSLLGQGATNEKLFF

clone size: .
J gene: TRBJ2-7
V gene: TRBV7-9
D gene: TRBD1
CDR3 DNA: TGTGCCAGCAGCTTCCCGGGACAGGGTTGGGAGCAGTACTTC
CDR3 protein: CASSFPGQGWEQYF

clone size: .
J gene: TRBJ2-1
V gene: TRBV30
D gene: .
CDR3 DNA: TGTGCCTGGAGTGGATGGACTATTTACAATGAGCAGTTCTTC
CDR3 protein: CAWSGWTIYNEQFF